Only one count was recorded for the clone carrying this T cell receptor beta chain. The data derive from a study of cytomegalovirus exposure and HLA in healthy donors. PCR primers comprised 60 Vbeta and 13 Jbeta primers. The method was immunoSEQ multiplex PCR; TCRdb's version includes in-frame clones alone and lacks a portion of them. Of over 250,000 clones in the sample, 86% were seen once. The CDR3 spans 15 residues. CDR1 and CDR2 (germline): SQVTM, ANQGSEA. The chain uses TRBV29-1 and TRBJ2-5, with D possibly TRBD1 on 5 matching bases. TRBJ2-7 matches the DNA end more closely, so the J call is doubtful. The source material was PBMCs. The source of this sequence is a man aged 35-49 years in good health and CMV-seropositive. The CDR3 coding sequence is TGCAGCGTTGAAGATCAGGGCAGGGCAACCTACGAGCAGTACTTC. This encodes CSVEDQGRATYEQYF.